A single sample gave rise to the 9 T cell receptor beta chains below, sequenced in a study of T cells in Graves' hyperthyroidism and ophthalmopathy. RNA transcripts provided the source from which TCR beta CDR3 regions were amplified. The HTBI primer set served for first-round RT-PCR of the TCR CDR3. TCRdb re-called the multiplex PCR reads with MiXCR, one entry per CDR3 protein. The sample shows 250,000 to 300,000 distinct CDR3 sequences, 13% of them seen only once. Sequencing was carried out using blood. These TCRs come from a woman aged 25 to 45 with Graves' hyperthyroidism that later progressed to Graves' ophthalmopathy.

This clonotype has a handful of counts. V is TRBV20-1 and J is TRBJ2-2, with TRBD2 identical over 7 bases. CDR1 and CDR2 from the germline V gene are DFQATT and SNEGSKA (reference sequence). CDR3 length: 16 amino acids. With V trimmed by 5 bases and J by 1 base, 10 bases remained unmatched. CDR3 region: CSASPSGGRNTGELFF. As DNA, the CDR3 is TGCAGTGCTTCCCCCTCCGGGGGGAGGAACACCGGGGAGCTGTTTTTT.

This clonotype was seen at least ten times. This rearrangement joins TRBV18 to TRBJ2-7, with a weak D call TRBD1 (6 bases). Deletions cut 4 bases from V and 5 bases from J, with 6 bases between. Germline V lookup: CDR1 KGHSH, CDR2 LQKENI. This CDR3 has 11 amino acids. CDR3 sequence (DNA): TGTGCCAGCTCACAGGGGGACGAGCAGTACTTC. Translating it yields CASSQGDEQYF. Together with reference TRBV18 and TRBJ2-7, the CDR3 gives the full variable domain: NAGVMQNPRHLVRRRGQEARLRCSPMKGHSHVYWYRQLPEEGLKFMVYLQKENIIDESGMPKERFSAEFPKEGPSILRIQQVVRGDSAAYFCASSQGDEQYFGPGTRLTVT.

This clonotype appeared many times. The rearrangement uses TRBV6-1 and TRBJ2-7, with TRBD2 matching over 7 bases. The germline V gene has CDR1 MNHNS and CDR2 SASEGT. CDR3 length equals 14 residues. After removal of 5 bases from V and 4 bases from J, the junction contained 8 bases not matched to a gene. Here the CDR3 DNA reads TGTGCCAGCAGTCCGGGGGGAGGGCCTTACGAGCAGTACTTC. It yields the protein CASSPGGGPYEQYF.

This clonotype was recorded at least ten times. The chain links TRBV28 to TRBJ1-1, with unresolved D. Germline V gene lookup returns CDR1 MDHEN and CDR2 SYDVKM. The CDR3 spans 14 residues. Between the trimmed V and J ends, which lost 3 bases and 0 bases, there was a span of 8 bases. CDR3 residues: CASSLFRMNTEAFF. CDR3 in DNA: TGTGCCAGCAGTTTGTTTCGGATGAACACTGAAGCTTTCTTT. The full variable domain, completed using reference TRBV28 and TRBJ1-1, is DVKVTQSSRYLVKRTGEKVFLECVQDMDHENMFWYRQDPGLGLRLIYFSYDVKMKEKGDIPEGYSVSREKKERFSLILESASTNQTSMYLCASSLFRMNTEAFFGQGTRLTVV.

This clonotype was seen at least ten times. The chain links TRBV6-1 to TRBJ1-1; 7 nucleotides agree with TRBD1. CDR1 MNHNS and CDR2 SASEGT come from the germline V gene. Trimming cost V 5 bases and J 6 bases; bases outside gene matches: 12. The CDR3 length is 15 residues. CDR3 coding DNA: TGTGCCAGCAGTACTCGACAGGGAAGGGTGCCTGAAGCTTTCTTT. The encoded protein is CASSTRQGRVPEAFF.

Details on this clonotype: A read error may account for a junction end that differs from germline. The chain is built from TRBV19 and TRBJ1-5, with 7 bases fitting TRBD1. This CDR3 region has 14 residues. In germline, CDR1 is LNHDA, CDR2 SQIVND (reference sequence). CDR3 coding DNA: TGTGCCAGTAGAATAGACAGGGGCAATCAGCCCCAGCATTTT. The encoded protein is CASRIDRGNQPQHF.

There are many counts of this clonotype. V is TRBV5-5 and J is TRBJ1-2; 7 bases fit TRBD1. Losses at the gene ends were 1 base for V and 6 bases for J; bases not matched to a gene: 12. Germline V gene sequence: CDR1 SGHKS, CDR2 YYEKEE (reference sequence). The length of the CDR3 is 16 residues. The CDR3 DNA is TGTGCCAGCAGCTTGACCCAACGACAGGGTTTGGATGGCTACACCTTC. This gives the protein CASSLTQRQGLDGYTF.

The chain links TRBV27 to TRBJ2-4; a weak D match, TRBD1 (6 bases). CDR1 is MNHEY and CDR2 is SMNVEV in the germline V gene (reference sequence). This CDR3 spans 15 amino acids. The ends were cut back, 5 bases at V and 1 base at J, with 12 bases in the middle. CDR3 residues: CASSLGAAAKNIQYF. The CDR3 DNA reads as TGTGCCAGCAGTCTGGGGGCGGCGGCCAAAAACATTCAGTACTTC.

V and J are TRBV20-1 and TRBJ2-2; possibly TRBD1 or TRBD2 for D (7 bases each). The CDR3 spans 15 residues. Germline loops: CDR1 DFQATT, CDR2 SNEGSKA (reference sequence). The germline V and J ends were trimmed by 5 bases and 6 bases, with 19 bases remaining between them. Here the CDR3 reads CSAPTGRGHPGELFF. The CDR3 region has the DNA TGCAGTGCTCCGACGGGGAGGGGGCACCCCGGGGAGCTGTTTTTT.